The T cell receptor beta chain described here comes from a study of OX40 agonist ivuxolimab in advanced cancers. General study results and limits: CD4+ T cells averaged fewer expanded clones than CD8+ T cells.

About this clone itself: Antigen unknown.

Assay: immunoSEQ multiplex PCR; the TCRdb copy retains only in-frame clones and omits some. The data show some 19,000 clones, 83% seen once. The source of this sequence is an adult with an advanced solid tumor such as melanoma, head and neck, liver or kidney cancer. The sample consisted of CD4+ or CD8+ T cells sorted from blood, taken in a trial of the OX40 agonist ivuxolimab.

CDR3 region: CASSLARSYEQYF. DNA of the CDR3: TGTGCCAGCAGCTTAGCTCGGAGCTACGAGCAGTACTTC. This chain connects TRBV7-6 to TRBJ2-7; D unresolved. Trimming took 0 bases from V and 3 from J, leaving 6 bases between them. This CDR3 contains 13 residues. Germline-derived CDR1 and CDR2 are SGHVS and FNYEAQ.